These 28 T cell receptor beta chains were sequenced from one sample in a study of T cell clonality in common variable immunodeficiency. Whole-study results and caveats: Common variable immunodeficiency TCR beta sequences reportedly had fewer deletions and N-nucleotide insertions.

Antigens for these TCRs are unknown. Here immunoSEQ multiplex PCR was the method, and the copy in TCRdb shows in-frame clones only, minus some. Recorded here are approximately 28,000 clones, none singletons. The source material was peripheral blood mononuclear cells. The receptors stem from a human donor with common variable immunodeficiency.

Many counts were recorded for this clone. Coverage ceases 3 residues before the CDR3 finishes, and the germline J gene fills in the end. The rearrangement joins TRBV6-1 to TRBJ1-5; D is possibly TRBD1 (5 bases). Looked up from germline, CDR1 is MNHNS and CDR2 is SASEGT. The CDR3 sequence is 13 residues long. With 2 bases removed from V and 5 bases from J, the gap between germline ends came to 7 bases. The part of the CDR3 DNA that was read is TGTGCCAGCAGTGAACAGGGTCATCAGCCC. This translates into CASSEQGHQP. The full CDR3 protein reads CASSEQGHQPQHF.

This clone was counted many times. The read comes to an end 3 residues before the CDR3 does, leaving the germline J gene to fill in the end. This chain joins TRBV5-1 and TRBJ1-1; perhaps TRBD1 as D (6 bases). Trimming removed 6 bases from V and 1 base from J, with 19 bases in between. Germline V gene sequence: CDR1 SGHRS, CDR2 YFSETQ. The CDR3 runs 16 residues. CDR3 region: CASKTLTGTRNTEAFF. CDR3 bases read: TGCGCCAGCAAAACACTAACCGGGACACGGAACACTGAA.

There are many counts of this clone. The CDR3 is cut off 3 residues early in the read; its end comes from the germline J gene. The rearrangement joins TRBV7-2 to TRBJ2-7; TRBD2 matches at 13 bases. CDR1 is SGHTA, CDR2 FQGNSA, per germline. With 5 bases clipped from V and 5 bases from J, the junction kept 6 bases outside the gene matches. The CDR3 is 15 amino acids. The part of the CDR3 DNA that was read is TGTGCCAGCAGCACCACTAGCGGGAGGGCCAACGAG. Translating gives CASSTTSGRANE. The CDR3 in its entirety is CASSTTSGRANEQYF.

This clone has a handful of counts. Read sequence stops 3 residues before the CDR3 end, and the germline J gene provides the missing end. The rearrangement links TRBV5-4 to TRBJ2-7, with D maybe TRBD2 (5 bases). V shed 2 bases and J shed 0 bases, with 9 bases lying between them. Per the germline V gene, CDR1 is SGHNT and CDR2 is YYREEE (reference sequence). This CDR3 is built from 14 residues. This chain's CDR3 is CASSLAASSYEQYF. Partial CDR3 DNA: TGTGCCAGCAGCTTAGCGGCGAGCTCCTACGAG.

This clone was seen many times. The sequence runs out 3 residues before the end of the CDR3; the remainder is reconstructed from the germline J gene. V gene TRBV18 combines with J gene TRBJ1-6; tentative D call: TRBD1 (6 bases). CDR1 KGHSH and CDR2 LQKENI come from the germline V gene. Trimming stripped 3 bases from V and 7 bases from J, with 13 bases between. The CDR3 consists of 15 residues. The CDR3 bases that were read are TGTGCCAGCTCACCGTTAGGCCAGGGGAATTCACCC. Amino acids: CASSPLGQGNSP. In full, the CDR3 is CASSPLGQGNSPLHF.

This clone was detected only a few times. The CDR3 end falls 3 residues outside the read, so it is completed with the germline J gene. This sequence joins TRBV7-6 and TRBJ2-7, with 7 bases aligning to TRBD2. The V segment lost 5 bases and the J segment 3 bases; nucleotides outside the gene matches: 4. Germline CDR1 reads SGHVS; CDR2 reads FNYEAQ. The CDR3 has 13 residues. The CDR3 sequence is CASSMGLLYEQYF. The part of the CDR3 DNA that was read is TGTGCCAGCAGCATGGGACTACTCTACGAG.

The table lists this clone with a few counts. The sequenced fragment ends 3 residues before the CDR3 boundary, so the rest is inferred from the germline J gene. The J gene is TRBJ2-3, the V gene TRBV7-9; D not certain. Deletions cut 5 bases from V and 2 bases from J, with 11 bases between. Germline V CDR1 and CDR2: SEHNR, FQNEAQ (reference sequence). There are 14 residues in the CDR3. The CDR3 protein is CASSPQELTDTQYF. The CDR3 DNA, read in part, is TGTGCCAGCAGCCCGCAGGAGCTCACAGATACG.

CDR3 region: CASSLRTGDSYEQYF. The CDR3 DNA, read in part, is TGCGCCAGCAGCCTAAGGACTGGCGACTCCTACGAG. The chain is built from TRBV5-1 and TRBJ2-7; perhaps TRBD2 as D (5 bases). The CDR3 is cut off 3 residues early in the read; its end comes from the germline J gene. V was shortened by 4 bases and J by 0 bases, with 14 bases between the two germline ends. The CDR3 contains 15 residues. Germline CDR1 is SGHRS and CDR2 is YFSETQ.

This clone was counted ten times or more. This chain's CDR3 is CASGPSEDRGPEQYF. The CDR3 bases that were read are TGTGCCAGCGGACCCTCCGAGGACAGGGGGCCCGAG. The gene calls are TRBV7-9 and TRBJ2-7; 11 bases agree with TRBD1. Coverage ceases 3 residues before the CDR3 finishes, and the germline J gene fills in the end. The junction had 12 bases not matched to a gene; V was cut back by 8 bases and J by 6 bases. CDR1 SEHNR and CDR2 FQNEAQ come from the germline V gene (reference sequence). This CDR3 spans 15 amino acids.

This clone was observed at least ten times. The CDR3 end is not reached by the read, which stops 3 residues before it; the germline J gene fills it in. The chain joins TRBV2 to TRBJ2-7, with a weak D call TRBD1 (5 bases). The CDR3 is 15 amino acids. V lost 0 bases and J lost 3, with 12 bases in between. The germline CDR1 and CDR2 sequences are SNHLY and FYNNEI. The CDR3 is CASSEAGQGHYEQYF. CDR3 DNA (partial): TGTGCCAGCAGTGAAGCTGGGCAGGGCCACTACGAG.

Turning to this clone: One end of the junction fails to match germline, which may point to a read error. The CDR3 extends 3 residues past the end of the read, so its final part is completed from the germline J gene. The V call is TRBV19, the J call TRBJ2-2; maybe TRBD2 (6 bases). The length of the CDR3 is 15 residues. Germline loops: CDR1 LNHDA, CDR2 SQIVND (reference sequence). CDR3 residues: CASRIGAEGSGELFF. CDR3 DNA (partial): TGTGCCAGTAGGATAGGAGCGGAGGGATCCGGGGAG.

This clone was counted between two and nine times. The read is 3 residues too short to cover the CDR3 end, so that end is filled in from the germline J gene. This chain joins TRBV7-8 and TRBJ2-7; 10 bases are shared with TRBD1. The CDR3 totals 14 residues. The V segment lost 5 bases and the J segment 6 bases; nucleotides outside the gene matches: 7. Germline values: CDR1 SGHVS, CDR2 FQNEAQ. The CDR3 DNA, read in part, is TGTGCCAGCAGCCAATGGACAGGGGGGGGCGAG. This encodes CASSQWTGGGE. The whole CDR3 reads CASSQWTGGGEQYF.

This clone was observed at least ten times. The CDR3 bases that were read are TGCGCCAGCAGCCCGGGGACAGGGAACTTCCAAGAGACC. Translation gives CASSPGTGNFQET. The complete CDR3 protein is CASSPGTGNFQETQYF. The V call is TRBV5-1, the J call TRBJ2-5; 9 bases are shared with TRBD1. The DNA ends 3 residues before the CDR3 does, and the rest of the CDR3 is filled in from the germline J gene. V was clipped by 4 bases and J by 1 base; unmatched bases: 8. The CDR3 sequence is 16 residues long. Germline V gene sequence: CDR1 SGHRS, CDR2 YFSETQ.

Comment on this clone: The CDR3 end falls 3 residues outside the read, so it is completed with the germline J gene. This chain uses TRBV19 with TRBJ1-1; tentatively, D is TRBD1 (6 bases). Trimming took off 6 bases at V and 1 base at J, with 12 bases between the two ends. CDR3 length: 14 amino acids. CDR1 and CDR2 from the germline V gene are LNHDA and SQIVND (reference sequence). The sequenced CDR3 bases are TGTGCCAGTAGCCCCGGGACAACGAACACTGAA. It translates to CASSPGTTNTE. From start to end, the CDR3 is CASSPGTTNTEAFF.

This clone has a count of ten or more. The read comes to an end 3 residues before the CDR3 does, leaving the germline J gene to fill in the end. The chain recombines TRBV14 with TRBJ2-5; 14 positions agree with TRBD2. CDR1 and CDR2 from the germline V gene are SGHDN and FVKESK. Trimming cost V 4 bases and J 0 bases; bases outside gene matches: 7. This CDR3 has 18 amino acids. The CDR3 reads CASSRGLAGVRYQETQYF. Partial CDR3 DNA: TGTGCCAGCAGCCGGGGACTAGCGGGAGTCCGGTACCAAGAGACC. The full variable domain, in which reference TRBV14 and TRBJ2-5 provide the parts outside the CDR3, is EAGVTQFPSHSVIEKGQTVTLRCDPISGHDNLYWYRRVMGKEIKFLLHFVKESKQDESGMPNNRFLAERTGGTYSTLKVQPAELEDSGVYFCASSRGLAGVRYQETQYFGPGTRLLVL.

This clone was seen a few times. The observed sequence ends 3 residues before the CDR3 terminus, with the missing tail filled in from the germline J gene. This chain links TRBV7-8 with TRBJ1-5; unclear D gene. This CDR3 region has 15 residues. The germline V gene has CDR1 SGHVS and CDR2 FQNEAQ. V dropped 0 bases and J dropped 2 bases, with 8 bases sitting between them. The CDR3 bases that were read are TGTGCCAGCAGCTTAGCGCCGGTGGGCAATCAGCCC. Protein product: CASSLAPVGNQP. The full-length CDR3 reads as CASSLAPVGNQPQHF. Variable domain in full (rest from reference TRBV7-8 and TRBJ1-5): GAGVSQSPRYKVAKRGQDVALRCDPISGHVSLFWYQQALGQGPEFLTYFQNEAQLDKSGLPSDRFFAERPEGSVSTLKIQRTQQEDSAVYLCASSLAPVGNQPQHFGDGTRLSIL.

This clone has a count of ten or more. CDR3 bases read: TGCGCCAGCAGCTTGGCCGGGACAGGGGTCGCAGTGGAAGGC. It codes for CASSLAGTGVAVEG. The entire CDR3 reads CASSLAGTGVAVEGYTF. The chain carries TRBV5-1 and TRBJ1-2; 10 bases align to TRBD1. Read sequence stops 3 residues before the CDR3 end, and the germline J gene provides the missing end. The CDR3 runs 17 residues. The germline CDR1 and CDR2 sequences are SGHRS and YFSETQ.

The sequenced CDR3 bases are TGCAGTGCCACAAACCGGACAGGGATGTCCTACGAG. Residues: CSATNRTGMSYE. The complete CDR3 sequence is CSATNRTGMSYEQYF. The chain uses TRBV20-1 and TRBJ2-7, with 8 bases aligning to TRBD1. The read terminates 3 residues ahead of where the CDR3 ends, so the germline J gene completes it. Germline CDR1 is DFQATT and CDR2 is SNEGSKA (reference sequence). Trimming took 6 bases from V and 1 from J; bases not matched to a gene: 11. The CDR3 is made up of 15 amino acids.

Only a few counts were recorded for this clone. From the germline J gene comes the end of the CDR3, since the read stops 3 residues before it. The same CDR3 is also encoded by other DNA sequences in this sample. The V gene is TRBV19, the J gene TRBJ1-3; possibly TRBD1 for D (5 bases). Per germline, CDR1 LNHDA and CDR2 SQIVND (reference sequence). There are 18 residues in the CDR3. Between the trimmed V and J ends, which lost 7 bases and 0 bases, there was a span of 22 bases. This chain's CDR3 is CASTPERAGHYSGNTIYF. The sequenced part of the CDR3 DNA is TGTGCCAGTACCCCGGAGAGGGCAGGGCACTACTCTGGAAACACC.

Details on this clone: The read halts 3 residues ahead of the CDR3 end, with the missing end drawn from the germline J gene. The chain carries TRBV19 and TRBJ1-1, with 9 bases that match TRBD1. V shed 6 bases and J 1 base; nucleotides not matched to a gene: 15. CDR1 LNHDA and CDR2 SQIVND come from the germline V gene (reference sequence). The CDR3 contains 18 residues. CDR3 DNA (partial): TGTGCCAGTAGGATGAGATCCGACAGGGGGAACGGGAACACTGAA. Its translation: CASRMRSDRGNGNTE. The entire CDR3 protein reads CASRMRSDRGNGNTEAFF.

This clone has a count of ten or more. The CDR3 DNA, read in part, is TGTGCCAGCAGTGACAGGTATGGCAATCAGCCC. Translated: CASSDRYGNQP. The CDR3, in full, reads CASSDRYGNQPQHF. The gene calls are TRBV2 and TRBJ1-5; no definite D call. Coverage ceases 3 residues before the CDR3 finishes, and the germline J gene fills in the end. Between the trimmed V and J ends, which lost 3 bases and 2 bases, there was a span of 8 bases. CDR3 length: 14 residues. Germline lookup yields CDR1 SNHLY and CDR2 FYNNEI.

This clone was recorded many times. The read finishes 3 residues shy of the CDR3 end, and the germline J gene is used to complete it. V and J are TRBV19 and TRBJ2-2; TRBD2 matches at 8 bases. From germline, CDR1 is LNHDA and CDR2 SQIVND (reference sequence). V lost 9 bases and J lost 4; bases outside the gene matches: 7. This CDR3 region has 14 residues. CDR3 bases read: TGTGCCAGCCAAGCGGGAGCGCGCACCGGGGAG. Protein: CASQAGARTGE. The whole CDR3 protein reads CASQAGARTGELFF.

There are a few counts of this clone. The CDR3 goes on 3 residues after the read ends, and that part is filled in from the germline J gene. This rearrangement joins TRBV18 to TRBJ2-5; no firm D call. The CDR3 totals 13 residues. Germline CDR1 is KGHSH and CDR2 is LQKENI. Trimming cost V 3 bases and J 1 base, with 6 bases left between them. The CDR3 reads CASSPFPQETQYF. CDR3 DNA, as far as it was read: TGTGCCAGCTCACCCTTCCCCCAAGAGACC.

This clone was seen only a few times. The DNA ends 3 residues before the CDR3 does, and the rest of the CDR3 is filled in from the germline J gene. The V gene is TRBV2, the J gene TRBJ1-4, with 8 bases identical to TRBD1. V shed 7 bases and J 3 bases; nucleotides not matched to a gene: 7. The CDR3 is 15 amino acids. Germline-derived CDR1 and CDR2 are SNHLY and FYNNEI. The part of the CDR3 DNA that was read is TGTGCCAGCACCGAGACAGGGGCTGCTAATGAAAAA. It translates to CASTETGAANEK. In full, the CDR3 reads CASTETGAANEKLFF.

Ten or more counts support this clone. With the read ending 3 residues before the CDR3 end, the germline J gene is used to fill in that end. This specimen includes other DNA sequences encoding the same CDR3. The chain has TRBV20-1 and TRBJ2-7; TRBD1 matches at 10 bases. Germline CDR1 reads DFQATT; CDR2 reads SNEGSKA (reference sequence). The V and J ends lost 6 bases and 4 bases, in that order; junction bases with no gene match: 3. This CDR3 contains 12 residues. Partial CDR3 DNA: TGCAGTGCGCGACAGGGGGCGTACGAG. It translates to CSARQGAYE. In full, the CDR3 reads CSARQGAYEQYF.

This clone has just a few counts. The missing CDR3 end, 3 residues past where the read stops, is filled in from the germline J gene. The rearrangement joins TRBV7-2 to TRBJ1-3; D ambiguous. The CDR3 totals 15 residues. V was pared by 2 bases and J by 1 base, with 9 bases between. Germline CDR1 reads SGHTA; CDR2 reads FQGNSA. The part of the CDR3 DNA that was read is TGTGCCAGCAGCTTATCGGTCCGGTCTGGAAACACC. Translating it yields CASSLSVRSGNT. The whole CDR3 sequence is CASSLSVRSGNTIYF.

This clone was counted only a few times. The covered CDR3 bases are TGTGCCAGCAGAACCGCAGGGGGCACTGAA. It encodes CASRTAGGTE. The entire CDR3 is CASRTAGGTEAFF. The chain has TRBV7-9 and TRBJ1-1; 7 nucleotides line up with TRBD1. The read falls 3 residues short of the CDR3 end, and the missing part is taken from the germline J gene. The CDR3 has 13 residues. V shed 6 bases and J 4 bases; nucleotides not matched to a gene: 5. Germline lookup yields CDR1 SEHNR and CDR2 FQNEAQ (reference sequence).

This clone was detected a few times. The CDR3 end lies 3 residues beyond the end of the read and is filled in from the germline J gene. This chain joins TRBV20-1 and TRBJ2-3; 12 bases match TRBD2. V lost 5 bases, J lost 2 bases, and 8 bases stayed unmatched. This CDR3 is built from 16 residues. Germline V gene sequence: CDR1 DFQATT, CDR2 SNEGSKA (reference sequence). The chain's CDR3 is CSAYRTSGTTTDTQYF. The covered CDR3 bases are TGCAGTGCTTACCGGACTAGCGGGACGACCACAGATACG.